Listed below are T cell receptor beta chains from one sample, sequenced in a study of early T cells in non-severe SARS-CoV-2 infection. Each CDR3 protein gets one entry after TCRdb re-called the 5' RACE reads with MiXCR. Counted here are 45,000 to 55,000 distinct CDR3 sequences, around 10% occurring once; the ten biggest clones make up roughly 10%. The sequenced material came from whole blood. The source of these receptors is an adult who was a healthcare worker with PCR-confirmed SARS-CoV-2 infection or an uninfected control (not recorded which). Both conserved end residues are part of each CDR3. D genes are given only for firm matches. Size values are once, few and many counts, or a class for expanded clones, and some rows have none.

d_call: TRBD1; j_call: TRBJ2-7; v_call: TRBV28; clone_size: -; cdr3_aa: CALGGGHSYEQYF; cdr3_nt: TGTGCCCTAGGGGGCGGCCATTCCTACGAGCAGTACTTC
d_call: -; j_call: TRBJ2-5; v_call: TRBV27; clone_size: many; cdr3_aa: CASSRPGAMETQYF; cdr3_nt: TGTGCCAGCAGTCGACCGGGAGCGATGGAGACCCAGTACTTC
d_call: TRBD2; j_call: TRBJ2-1; v_call: TRBV6-5; clone_size: -; cdr3_aa: CASSYKAGASNNEQFF; cdr3_nt: TGTGCCAGCAGTTACAAGGCGGGAGCAAGTAACAATGAGCAGTTCTTC
d_call: TRBD2; j_call: TRBJ2-7; v_call: TRBV15; clone_size: few; cdr3_aa: CATSVAGGPGEQYF; cdr3_nt: TGTGCCACCAGCGTAGCGGGAGGGCCGGGGGAGCAGTACTTC
d_call: TRBD2; j_call: TRBJ2-1; v_call: TRBV7-9; clone_size: few; cdr3_aa: CASSFPSGRGGNEQFF; cdr3_nt: TGTGCCAGCAGCTTCCCTAGCGGGAGGGGAGGCAATGAGCAGTTCTTC
d_call: -; j_call: TRBJ1-4; v_call: TRBV28; clone_size: -; cdr3_aa: CAIEDTANEKLFF; cdr3_nt: TGTGCCATTGAGGACACGGCTAATGAAAAACTGTTTTTT
d_call: -; j_call: TRBJ2-3; v_call: TRBV7-9; clone_size: -; cdr3_aa: CASMGGPRDTQYF; cdr3_nt: TGTGCCAGCATGGGGGGCCCCCGGGATACGCAGTATTTT
d_call: TRBD1; j_call: TRBJ2-2; v_call: TRBV11-2; clone_size: many; cdr3_aa: CASSPTGQATTGELFF; cdr3_nt: TGTGCCAGCAGCCCGACGGGACAGGCGACCACCGGGGAGCTGTTTTTT
d_call: TRBD1; j_call: TRBJ1-5; v_call: TRBV28; clone_size: many; cdr3_aa: CASSWGQVSNQPQHF; cdr3_nt: TGTGCCAGCAGTTGGGGACAGGTTAGCAATCAGCCCCAGCATTTT
d_call: -; j_call: TRBJ2-7; v_call: TRBV6-5; clone_size: few; cdr3_aa: CASSYGQGITYEQYF; cdr3_nt: TGTGCCAGCAGTTACGGTCAGGGTATCACGTACGAGCAGTACTTC
d_call: -; j_call: TRBJ1-6; v_call: TRBV7-3; clone_size: -; cdr3_aa: CASSRVGNSPLHF; cdr3_nt: TGTGCCAGCAGCAGGGTTGGAAATTCACCCCTCCACTTT
d_call: TRBD2; j_call: TRBJ2-3; v_call: TRBV12-3/TRBV12-4; clone_size: once; cdr3_aa: CASSLRLAGAGDTQYF; cdr3_nt: TGTGCCAGCAGTTTGAGACTAGCGGGGGCGGGTGATACGCAGTATTTT
d_call: -; j_call: TRBJ1-4; v_call: TRBV27; clone_size: -; cdr3_aa: CASSLGGNSVANEKLFF; cdr3_nt: TGTGCCAGCAGTTTAGGAGGGAATAGCGTAGCTAATGAAAAACTGTTTTTT
d_call: -; j_call: TRBJ2-1; v_call: TRBV19; clone_size: few; cdr3_aa: CASSMRAESNEQFF; cdr3_nt: TGTGCCAGTAGTATGAGGGCTGAGTCCAATGAGCAGTTCTTC
d_call: -; j_call: TRBJ2-2; v_call: TRBV3-1; clone_size: many; cdr3_aa: CASSRLSGELFF; cdr3_nt: TGTGCCAGCAGCCGTTTATCCGGGGAGCTGTTTTTT